This entry lists 29 T cell receptor beta chains sequenced from one sample in a study of T cells after posttransplantation cyclophosphamide. Measured with immunoSEQ multiplex PCR; TCRdb has only the in-frame clones, and not every one. Observed in the sample are roughly 3,100 clones, none of them singletons. A marrow graft followed busulfan-fludarabine conditioning, with cyclophosphamide on days +3 and +4. The starting material was PBMCs, obtained 84 days after allogeneic stem cell transplant with posttransplant cyclophosphamide. The receptors were gathered from a female patient between 40 and 55 years old who received an allogeneic stem cell transplant from a related donor, was CMV-positive, and had no GVHD. Among the T cells, some may be from the graft donor.

This chain connects TRBV25-1 to TRBJ1-6, with TRBD1 matching 8 bases. Germline V gives CDR1 MGHDK, CDR2 SYGVNS. Unmatched junction bases numbered 6, after V lost 4 bases and J lost 7 bases. CDR3 length: 15 residues. DNA for the CDR3: TGTGCCAGCAGTGCTACCACAGGGGGGAATTCACCCCTCCACTTT. Translating it yields CASSATTGGNSPLHF.

The CDR3 loop reads CASSLGAGSYEQYF. In DNA, the CDR3 is TGTGCCAGCAGCTTGGGGGCAGGGAGTTACGAGCAGTACTTC. J is TRBJ2-7 and V is TRBV5-4, with D possibly being TRBD1 or TRBD2 (5 bases each). Trimming took 0 bases from V and 4 from J, leaving 11 bases between them. CDR3 length: 14 amino acids. The germline V gene has CDR1 SGHNT and CDR2 YYREEE (reference sequence).

In its sample, this clone was seen many times. This chain connects TRBV5-1 to TRBJ1-1, with D possibly being TRBD1 (6 bases). The CDR3 extends over 15 amino acids. Trimming removed 4 bases at V and 3 bases at J, with 16 bases between. The germline V gene encodes CDR1 SGHRS and CDR2 YFSETQ. The CDR3 DNA reads TGCGCCAGCAGCCCTCGCGGGGGGCGGGACACTGAAGCTTTCTTT. Its protein is CASSPRGGRDTEAFF.

This clone has at least ten counts. The chain links TRBV18 to TRBJ1-2, with 8 positions matching TRBD1. V trimming: 3 bases; J trimming: 2 bases; junction bases outside the gene matches: 2. The CDR3 covers 14 residues. Germline V gives CDR1 KGHSH, CDR2 LQKENI. Written as DNA, the CDR3 is TGTGCCAGCTCACCGCGGACAGGGAACTATGGCTACACCTTC. It is translated as CASSPRTGNYGYTF.

The table lists this clone with many counts. V gene TRBV6-5 combines with J gene TRBJ2-7, with D perhaps given as TRBD1 or TRBD2 (7 bases each). This CDR3 is 14 amino acids long. V dropped 8 bases and J dropped 3 bases, with 17 bases sitting between them. CDR1 and CDR2 from the germline V gene are MNHEY and SVGAGI. The CDR3 sequence: CASRKGRGLYEQYF. For the CDR3, the DNA is TGTGCCAGCCGTAAGGGGAGGGGGCTCTACGAGCAGTACTTC.

This clone has ten or more counts. The rearrangement joins TRBV6-4 to TRBJ2-1; 13 bases match TRBD2. This CDR3 contains 15 residues. Losses at the gene ends were 3 bases for V and 9 bases for J; bases not matched to a gene: 5. The germline gives CDR1 MRHNA, CDR2 SNTAGT. This CDR3 reads CASSETSGGLSEQFF. The CDR3 coding sequence is TGTGCCAGCAGTGAGACTAGCGGGGGGTTGAGTGAGCAGTTCTTC.

This clone was seen at least ten times. V gene TRBV28 combines with J gene TRBJ2-3, with D possibly matching TRBD1 (5 bases). The CDR3 is 17 residues long. Trimming shortened V by 2 bases and J by 2 bases, and 17 bases separated the two germline ends. Germline loops: CDR1 MDHEN, CDR2 SYDVKM. CDR3 DNA: TGTGCCAGCAGTTTAACTGCCTCAAATGGGGCCACAGATACGCAGTATTTT. This codes for CASSLTASNGATDTQYF.

This clone was observed at least ten times. The chain has TRBV7-3 and TRBJ1-2; maybe TRBD1 (6 bases). V gave up 5 bases and J gave up 0 bases, with 13 bases separating them. The germline CDR1 and CDR2 sequences are SGHTA and FQGTGA. The CDR3 is 15 residues long. DNA of the CDR3: TGTGCCAGCAGCGCCGGAGGGGGGGCTAACTATGGCTACACCTTC. Its translation: CASSAGGGANYGYTF.

The table lists this clone with many counts. The CDR3 reads CASSDRTGANSPLHF. DNA of the CDR3: TGTGCCAGCAGTGACCGGACAGGGGCGAATTCACCCCTCCACTTT. The J gene is TRBJ1-6, the V gene TRBV6-2 or TRBV6-3; TRBD1 aligns across 9 bases. CDR1 MNHEY and CDR2 SVGEGT come from the germline V gene. The J segment lost 7 bases and the V segment lost 5 bases, leaving 6 bases of the junction unmatched. The CDR3 is made up of 15 amino acids.

The sample holds many counts of this clone. CDR3 sequence (DNA): TGTGCCAGCAGCCCGTTCGGGGAGCGTACTGAAGCTTTCTTT. Its translation is CASSPFGERTEAFF. The rearrangement uses TRBV5-4 and TRBJ1-1; D is unclear. The CDR3 length is 14 residues. CDR1 and CDR2 (germline): SGHNT, YYREEE (reference sequence). Deletions cut 4 bases from V and 5 bases from J, with 15 bases between.

This clone has at least ten counts. The chain carries TRBV29-1 and TRBJ1-1; 9 nucleotides match TRBD1. The CDR3 covers 12 residues. The germline V gene encodes CDR1 SQVTM and CDR2 ANQGSEA. The ends lost 6 bases at V and 3 bases at J; junction bases unmatched: 2. The CDR3 DNA is TGCAGCGTGACAGGGGGATACACTGAAGCTTTCTTT. Encoded protein: CSVTGGYTEAFF.

At least ten counts were recorded for this clone. The rearrangement joins TRBV5-4 to TRBJ2-3, with 8 nucleotides matching TRBD2. CDR1 and CDR2 from the germline V gene are SGHNT and YYREEE (reference sequence). J lost 1 base, V lost 0 bases, and 1 base had no gene match. The CDR3 loop spans 15 amino acids. CDR3 residues: CASSLGGGRTDTQYF. CDR3 DNA: TGTGCCAGCAGCTTGGGCGGGGGGCGCACAGATACGCAGTATTTT.

There are a few counts of this clone. This chain links TRBV7-6 with TRBJ1-1, with unresolved D. The CDR3 length is 14 residues. V dropped 1 base and J dropped 0 bases, with 6 bases sitting between them. Germline V lookup: CDR1 SGHVS, CDR2 FNYEAQ. The CDR3 spells CASSLDRVNTEAFF. The CDR3, as DNA: TGTGCCAGCAGCTTAGATAGGGTGAACACTGAAGCTTTCTTT.

This clone was recorded at least ten times. The rearrangement uses TRBV7-8 and TRBJ2-5; 12 bases line up with TRBD1. The germline gives CDR1 SGHVS, CDR2 FQNEAQ. The CDR3 is made up of 15 amino acids. V gave up 4 bases and J gave up 4 bases; unmatched junction bases: 4. The CDR3 coding sequence is TGTGCCAGCAGCTCGGGACAGGGGGCGGGAGAGACCCAGTACTTC. This encodes CASSSGQGAGETQYF.

This clone showed up many times. The CDR3, as DNA: TGTGCCAGCAGACAAGCGGGGGGAAATGAGCAGTTCTTC. Amino acid sequence: CASRQAGGNEQFF. The rearrangement joins TRBV6-4 to TRBJ2-1, with 9 positions matching TRBD2. The CDR3 has 13 residues. V lost 6 bases, J lost 7 bases, and 4 bases stayed unmatched. Germline CDR1 MRHNA, CDR2 SNTAGT.

This clone was detected many times. This chain connects TRBV5-1 to TRBJ2-7, with 8 bases lining up with TRBD1. J gave up 5 bases and V 0 bases, and 7 bases lay outside the gene matches. The CDR3 is 15 amino acids. The germline V gene has CDR1 SGHRS and CDR2 YFSETQ. The CDR3 bases are TGCGCCAGCAGCTTGGGGCAGGGGGCTGGCCACGAGCAGTACTTC. It is translated as CASSLGQGAGHEQYF.

This clone was detected a few times. Other DNA sequences in the same sample also yield this CDR3. This chain links TRBV9 with TRBJ2-7; D perhaps matches TRBD1 (6 bases). Trimming took off 5 bases at V and 2 bases at J, with 17 bases between the two ends. The CDR3 sequence is 15 residues long. Germline values: CDR1 SGDLS, CDR2 YYNGEE. CDR3 sequence reads: CASSFKQGTAYEQYF. The CDR3 DNA follows: TGTGCCAGCAGTTTCAAGCAGGGGACGGCCTACGAGCAGTACTTC. The complete variable domain, with remaining parts taken from reference TRBV9 and TRBJ2-7, reads DSGVTQTPKHLITATGQRVTLRCSPRSGDLSVYWYQQSLDQGLQFLIQYYNGEERAKGNILERFSAQQFPDLHSELNLSSLELGDSALYFCASSFKQGTAYEQYFGPGTRLTVT.

This clone was counted at least ten times. This chain joins TRBV7-6 and TRBJ2-1, with D possibly called TRBD1 or TRBD2 (6 bases each). Germline loops: CDR1 SGHVS, CDR2 FNYEAQ. V lost 5 bases and J 3 bases, leaving 14 bases between the germline ends. This CDR3 contains 15 residues. This CDR3 reads CASSGGGARYNEQFF. CDR3 nucleotide sequence: TGTGCCAGCAGCGGAGGGGGTGCCCGCTACAATGAGCAGTTCTTC.

This clone showed up many times. The rearrangement uses TRBV11-2 and TRBJ2-1, with D tentatively TRBD2 (7 bases). The CDR3 runs 15 residues. Trimming cost V 5 bases and J 5 bases, with 16 bases left between them. Germline values: CDR1 SGHAT, CDR2 FQNNGV. CDR3 sequence reads: CASSVNGGADNEQFF. DNA for the CDR3: TGTGCCAGCAGCGTAAATGGGGGGGCAGACAATGAGCAGTTCTTC. Drawing the rest from reference TRBV11-2 and TRBJ2-1, the complete variable domain is EAGVAQSPRYKIIEKRQSVAFWCNPISGHATLYWYQQILGQGPKLLIQFQNNGVVDDSQLPKDRFSAERLKGVDSTLKIQPAKLEDSAVYLCASSVNGGADNEQFFGPGTRLTVL.

This clone has ten or more counts. CDR3: CASSLEAGGPQHF. The CDR3 region has the DNA TGTGCCAGCAGCTTAGAGGCCGGGGGGCCCCAGCATTTT. The genes are TRBV7-6 and TRBJ1-5; D is perhaps TRBD1 (5 bases). Per germline, CDR1 SGHVS and CDR2 FNYEAQ. Trimming left V 1 base short and J 9 bases short, with 10 bases between. The CDR3 runs to 13 residues.

The table lists this clone with a few counts. The CDR3 protein is CASSRSGVRTDTQYF. CDR3 bases: TGTGCCAGCTCACGCTCAGGGGTGAGAACAGATACGCAGTATTTT. This rearrangement joins TRBV18 to TRBJ2-3; D is possibly TRBD1 (6 bases). V was pared by 4 bases and J by 3 bases, with 14 bases between. The CDR3 contains 15 residues. CDR1 KGHSH and CDR2 LQKENI come from the germline V gene.

This clone was observed at least ten times. The chain couples TRBV25-1 to TRBJ1-4, with a tentative D call TRBD1 (5 bases). Per germline, CDR1 MGHDK and CDR2 SYGVNS. CDR3 length equals 13 residues. Trimming cost V 8 bases and J 1 base, with 8 bases left between them. CDR3 DNA: TGTGCCAGCGCCCAGGGAACTAATGAAAAACTGTTTTTT. This codes for CASAQGTNEKLFF.

At least ten counts were recorded for this clone. The rearrangement uses TRBV6-7 and TRBJ1-2; D perhaps matches TRBD1 (5 bases). TRBV6-7 is filed as an ORF, its function uncertain. CDR3 length equals 20 residues. Trimming left V 2 bases short and J 0 bases short, with 25 bases between. CDR3 sequence reads: CASSYEGSRRQRIANYGYTF. CDR3 sequence (DNA): TGTGCCAGCAGTTACGAAGGGTCGCGTAGACAGCGAATCGCTAACTATGGCTACACCTTC.

At least ten counts were recorded for this clone. The CDR3 nucleotides read TGCGCCAGCAGCGAGACAGGGGGGTCTGCCGTATCTAACTATGGCTACACCTTC. Translated, it gives CASSETGGSAVSNYGYTF. The chain combines TRBV4-1 with TRBJ1-2, with 9 bases aligning to TRBD1. Germline lookup yields CDR1 MGHRA and CDR2 YSYEKL. This CDR3 has 18 residues. Trimming took 5 bases from V and 0 from J; bases not matched to a gene: 13.

By proportion, this clone is medium-sized (0.01 to 0.1%). The chain carries TRBV5-8 and TRBJ1-5; tentative D call: TRBD1 (6 bases). Germline V CDR1 and CDR2: SGHTS, YDEGEE. The CDR3 is 15 amino acids. V was trimmed by 4 bases and J by 0 bases, leaving 11 bases between them. Here the CDR3 reads CASSLQGYSNQPQHF. The CDR3 DNA reads TGTGCCAGCAGCCTACAGGGATATAGCAATCAGCCCCAGCATTTT.

This clone was recorded many times. This chain uses TRBV27 with TRBJ1-1; a possible D gene is TRBD1 (6 bases). Trimming removed 5 bases from V and 3 bases from J, with 16 bases in between. Germline V gene sequence: CDR1 MNHEY, CDR2 SMNVEV (reference sequence). The CDR3 covers 15 residues. For the CDR3, the DNA is TGTGCCAGCAGTGCGAAACAGGGTTATGACACTGAAGCTTTCTTT. Its translation is CASSAKQGYDTEAFF.

This clone was counted at least ten times. The rearrangement links TRBV6-5 to TRBJ1-5, with D uncertain. V gave up 6 bases and J gave up 4 bases, with 16 bases separating them. Germline V gene data show CDR1 as MNHEY and CDR2 as SVGAGI. The CDR3 has 15 amino acids. The chain's CDR3 is CASRQTAEPNQPQHF. The CDR3 bases are TGTGCCAGCAGACAAACAGCAGAACCAAATCAGCCCCAGCATTTT.

There are many counts of this clone. The chain has TRBV6-1 and TRBJ1-5, with 9 bases matching TRBD1. The V gene end was trimmed by 0 bases and the J gene end by 11 bases; junction bases not matched to a gene: 5. The CDR3 sequence is 14 residues long. Per germline, CDR1 MNHNS and CDR2 SASEGT. CDR3 region: CASSEAGTGWAQHF. The CDR3 coding sequence is TGTGCCAGCAGTGAAGCCGGGACAGGGTGGGCCCAGCATTTT.

This clone has ten or more counts. The V and J genes are TRBV5-4 and TRBJ2-1; 12 bases agree with TRBD1. Germline loops: CDR1 SGHNT, CDR2 YYREEE (reference sequence). The CDR3 is 16 amino acids. V lost 5 bases to trimming and J lost 1 base; unmatched junction nucleotides: 4. CDR3 nucleotide sequence: TGTGCCAGCAGGCCGGGACAGGGGGCGTCCTACAATGAGCAGTTCTTC. This encodes CASRPGQGASYNEQFF.